This TCR beta chain was observed in a study of blood T cell repertoires in COVID-19. For the study at large: Sites across the United States, Italy and Spain contributed samples from acute and convalescent COVID-19. T cells, B-cell-depleted T cells, or PBMCs provided the cDNA or gDNA that served as material.

Sequenced by immunoSEQ multiplex PCR; TCRdb stores in-frame clones only, minus some. The data contain 200,000 to 250,000 clones, about 79% of them singletons. The CDR3 is made up of 17 amino acids. Germline CDR1 is SGHNT and CDR2 is YYREEE (reference sequence). V was shortened by 4 bases and J by 0 bases, with 14 bases between the two germline ends. Those who participated ranged in age from about 18 to 89 years and resided in about two dozen US areas. Allocation to cohorts depended on clinical history reported by the participants. The sample comprised PBMCs or T cells enriched from blood (not recorded which). The sequence was collected from a woman in her fifties or sixties who had recovered from COVID-19. The genes are TRBV5-4 and TRBJ1-6, with D possibly TRBD1 on 5 matching bases. The chain's CDR3 is CASSRDSRSSYNSPLHF. The DNA for the CDR3 is TGTGCCAGCAGCCGGGACTCCCGGAGCTCCTATAATTCACCCCTCCACTTT.